Below, 9 T cell receptor beta chains from the same sample are listed, as sequenced in a study of early T cells in non-severe SARS-CoV-2 infection (dated by TCRdb to about 2021). The library was built by means of 5' RACE. TCRdb records NextSeq 500 as the sequencer. TCRdb trimmed the raw reads at Q25, called clones with MiXCR and kept productive beta chains. Under each unique CDR3 protein, matching rows form one entry showing the most common genes and DNA. Counted in this sample were over 45,000 distinct CDR3 sequences; roughly 5.9% of them appeared once. Under 5% of the sample comes from the top ten. Input material: whole blood. The receptors derive from an adult who was a healthcare worker with PCR-confirmed SARS-CoV-2 infection or an uninfected control (not recorded which).

The V gene is TRBV6-6, the J gene TRBJ1-2; D gene ambiguous. The CDR3 has 13 residues. Trimming shortened V by 5 bases and J by 3 bases, and 10 bases separated the two germline ends. Germline assignment: CDR1 MNHNY and CDR2 SVGAGI (reference sequence). The CDR3 DNA reads as TGTGCCAGCAGTACTCCCGGGGACTATGGCTACACCTTC. It encodes CASSTPGDYGYTF.

This clonotype was counted at least ten times. This rearrangement joins TRBV20-1 to TRBJ2-2, with no clear D. The ends were cut back, 5 bases at V and 4 bases at J, with 11 bases in the middle. The CDR3 extends over 13 amino acids. Germline assignment: CDR1 DFQATT and CDR2 SNEGSKA (reference sequence). Here the CDR3 reads CSAQLGSTGELFF. CDR3 bases: TGCAGTGCTCAGTTGGGTTCCACCGGGGAGCTGTTTTTT.

This clonotype has ten or more counts. The CDR3 sequence is CASSISGGTYNEQFF. The DNA for the CDR3 is TGTGCCAGCAGCATCAGCGGGGGGACCTACAATGAGCAGTTCTTC. The chain couples TRBV12-3 or TRBV12-4 to TRBJ2-1; 9 bases line up with TRBD2. This CDR3 contains 15 residues. Trimming removed 6 bases from V and 2 bases from J; junction bases left unmatched: 5.

This clonotype was seen many times. This sequence joins TRBV3-1 and TRBJ1-1; D not certain. The CDR3 runs 15 residues. The ends were cut back, 1 base at V and 5 bases at J, with 14 bases in the middle. Germline V CDR1 and CDR2: LGHDT, YNNKEL (reference sequence). For the CDR3, the DNA is TGTGCCAGCAGCCAAGGCCCGGGAGGGCGGACTGAAGCTTTCTTT. This sequence encodes CASSQGPGGRTEAFF.

This clonotype was seen many times. V gene TRBV6-5 combines with J gene TRBJ2-2; no firm D call. Germline V gives CDR1 MNHEY, CDR2 SVGAGI. V lost 6 bases to trimming and J lost 5 bases, with 10 bases between them. There are 13 residues in the CDR3. In DNA form, the CDR3 reads TGTGCCAGCAGACCTATAATTACCGGGGAGCTGTTTTTT. Amino acid sequence: CASRPIITGELFF.

CDR3 sequence: CASSLGQVYGYTF. The CDR3, as DNA: TGTGCCAGCAGTCTGGGCCAGGTCTATGGCTACACCTTC. V usage is TRBV28 and J usage is TRBJ1-2, with D unresolved. Per the germline V gene, CDR1 is MDHEN and CDR2 is SYDVKM. With 5 bases removed from V and 4 bases from J, the gap between germline ends came to 11 bases. This CDR3 spans 13 amino acids.

This clonotype was detected ten times or more. The rearrangement links TRBV12-3 or TRBV12-4 to TRBJ1-6; a possible D gene is TRBD1 (5 bases). The CDR3 is made up of 13 amino acids. The germline V and J ends were trimmed by 7 bases and 7 bases, with 11 bases remaining between them. CDR3 in amino acids: CASTGAVNSPLHF. CDR3 coding DNA: TGTGCCAGCACTGGGGCTGTGAATTCACCCCTCCACTTT.

This clonotype was seen repeatedly, ten times or more. The chain recombines TRBV12-3 or TRBV12-4 with TRBJ1-5; a possible D gene is TRBD1 (6 bases). V lost 6 bases and J lost 6, with 15 bases in between. This CDR3 has 14 residues. The CDR3: CASSATGGSQPQHF. The CDR3 region has the DNA TGTGCCAGCAGCGCTACCGGGGGCAGTCAGCCCCAGCATTTT.

This clonotype has at least ten counts. This chain links TRBV27 with TRBJ1-2; D unresolved. The V gene's germline CDR1 is MNHEY and CDR2 SMNVEV (reference sequence). V lost 7 bases, J lost 5 bases, and 14 bases lay in between. The CDR3 runs to 13 residues. In DNA form, the CDR3 reads TGTGCCAGCACCATTTCGGGGAGTTATGGCTACACCTTC. The encoded protein is CASTISGSYGYTF.